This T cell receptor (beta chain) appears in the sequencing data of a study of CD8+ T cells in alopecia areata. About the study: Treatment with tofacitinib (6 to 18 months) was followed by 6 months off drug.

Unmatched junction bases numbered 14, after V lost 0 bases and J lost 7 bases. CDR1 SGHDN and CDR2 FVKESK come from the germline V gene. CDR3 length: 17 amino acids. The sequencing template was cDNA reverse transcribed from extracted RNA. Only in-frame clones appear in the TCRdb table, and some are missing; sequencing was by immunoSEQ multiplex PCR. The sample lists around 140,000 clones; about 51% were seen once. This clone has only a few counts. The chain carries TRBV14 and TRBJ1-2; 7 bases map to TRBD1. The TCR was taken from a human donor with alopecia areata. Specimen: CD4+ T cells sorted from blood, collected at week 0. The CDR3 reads CASSQDRQGVEYLGYTF. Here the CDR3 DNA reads TGTGCCAGCAGCCAAGATCGCCAGGGGGTCGAGTATCTTGGCTACACCTTC.